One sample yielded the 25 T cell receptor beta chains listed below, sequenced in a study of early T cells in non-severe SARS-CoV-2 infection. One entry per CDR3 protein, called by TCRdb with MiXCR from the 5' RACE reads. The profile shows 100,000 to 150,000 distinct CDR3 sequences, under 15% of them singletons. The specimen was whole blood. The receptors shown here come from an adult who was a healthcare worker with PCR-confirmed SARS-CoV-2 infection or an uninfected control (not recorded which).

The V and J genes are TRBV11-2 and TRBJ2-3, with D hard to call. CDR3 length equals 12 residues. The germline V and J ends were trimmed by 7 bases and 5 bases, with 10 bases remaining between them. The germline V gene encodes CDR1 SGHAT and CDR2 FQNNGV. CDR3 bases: TGTGCCAGCACCCCGTCGGTAGATACGCAGTATTTT. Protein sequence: CASTPSVDTQYF.

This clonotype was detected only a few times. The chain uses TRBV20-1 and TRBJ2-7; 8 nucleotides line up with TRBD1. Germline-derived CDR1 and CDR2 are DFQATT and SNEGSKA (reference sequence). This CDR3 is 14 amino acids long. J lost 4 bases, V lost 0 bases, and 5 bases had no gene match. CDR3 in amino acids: CSARDPGQEYEQYF. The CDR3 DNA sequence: TGCAGTGCTAGAGATCCGGGACAGGAATACGAGCAGTACTTC.

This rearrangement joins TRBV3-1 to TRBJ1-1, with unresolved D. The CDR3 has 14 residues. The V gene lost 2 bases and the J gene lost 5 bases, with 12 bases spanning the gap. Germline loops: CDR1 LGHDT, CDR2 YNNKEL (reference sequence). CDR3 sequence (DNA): TGTGCCAGCAGCCAACATGAGGGAGGAACTGAAGCTTTCTTT. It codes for CASSQHEGGTEAFF.

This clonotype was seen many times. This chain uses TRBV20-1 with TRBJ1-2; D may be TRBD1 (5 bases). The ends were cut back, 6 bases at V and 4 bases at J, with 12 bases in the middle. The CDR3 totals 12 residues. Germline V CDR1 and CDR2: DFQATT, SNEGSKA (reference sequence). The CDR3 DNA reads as TGCAGTGCGCCCCCCGGGACCTATGGCTACACCTTC. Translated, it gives CSAPPGTYGYTF.

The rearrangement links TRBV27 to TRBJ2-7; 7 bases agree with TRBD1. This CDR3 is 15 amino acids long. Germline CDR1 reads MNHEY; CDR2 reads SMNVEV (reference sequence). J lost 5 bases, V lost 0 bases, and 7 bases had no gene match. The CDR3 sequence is CASSLSPGQTHEQYF. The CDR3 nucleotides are TGTGCCAGCAGTTTATCCCCGGGACAGACCCACGAGCAGTACTTC.

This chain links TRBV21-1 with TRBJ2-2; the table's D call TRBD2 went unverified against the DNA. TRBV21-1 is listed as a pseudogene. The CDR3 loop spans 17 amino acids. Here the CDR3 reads CASSKECRLDNTGELFF. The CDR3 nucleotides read TGTGCCAGCAGCAAAGAGTGCCGGCTAGATAACACCGGGGAGCTGTTTTTT.

The CDR3: CASSQRTQKTQETQYF. CDR3 nucleotides: TGCGCCAGCAGCCAACGGACGCAGAAGACCCAAGAGACCCAGTACTTC. V gene TRBV4-1 combines with J gene TRBJ2-5, with no clear D. The CDR3 is made up of 16 amino acids. The ends were cut back, 2 bases at V and 1 base at J, with 14 bases in the middle. Germline values: CDR1 MGHRA, CDR2 YSYEKL.

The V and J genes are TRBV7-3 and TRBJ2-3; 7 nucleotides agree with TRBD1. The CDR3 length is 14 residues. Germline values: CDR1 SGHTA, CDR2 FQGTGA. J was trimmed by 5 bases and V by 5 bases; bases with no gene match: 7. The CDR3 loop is CASSLLQGEDTQYF. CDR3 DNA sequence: TGTGCCAGCAGCCTTCTTCAGGGGGAAGATACGCAGTATTTT.

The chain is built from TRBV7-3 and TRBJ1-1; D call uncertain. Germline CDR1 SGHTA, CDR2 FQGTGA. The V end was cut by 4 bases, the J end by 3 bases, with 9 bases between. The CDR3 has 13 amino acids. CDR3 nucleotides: TGTGCCAGCAGCTCGAACGGGGACACTGAAGCTTTCTTT. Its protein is CASSSNGDTEAFF.

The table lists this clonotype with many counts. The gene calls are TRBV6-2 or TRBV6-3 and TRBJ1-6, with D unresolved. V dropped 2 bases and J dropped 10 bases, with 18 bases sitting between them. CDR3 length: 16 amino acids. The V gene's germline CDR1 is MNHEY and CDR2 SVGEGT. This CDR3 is CASSYPAAASRSPLHF. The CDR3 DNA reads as TGTGCCAGCAGTTACCCCGCGGCAGCCTCTCGGTCACCCCTCCACTTT.

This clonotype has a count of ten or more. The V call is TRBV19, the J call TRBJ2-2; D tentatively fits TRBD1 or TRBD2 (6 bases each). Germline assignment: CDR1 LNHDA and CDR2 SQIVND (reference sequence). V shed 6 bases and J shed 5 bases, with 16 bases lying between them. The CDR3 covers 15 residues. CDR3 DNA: TGTGCCAGTAGATTGGTACAGGGAGGAACCGGGGAGCTGTTTTTT. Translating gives CASRLVQGGTGELFF.

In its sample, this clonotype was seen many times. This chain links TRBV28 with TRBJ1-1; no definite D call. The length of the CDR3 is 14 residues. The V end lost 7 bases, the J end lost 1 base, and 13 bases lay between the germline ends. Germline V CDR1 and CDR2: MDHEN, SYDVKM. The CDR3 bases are TGTGCCAGCATTCCTCCGCTGCCGAACACTGAAGCTTTCTTT. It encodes CASIPPLPNTEAFF.

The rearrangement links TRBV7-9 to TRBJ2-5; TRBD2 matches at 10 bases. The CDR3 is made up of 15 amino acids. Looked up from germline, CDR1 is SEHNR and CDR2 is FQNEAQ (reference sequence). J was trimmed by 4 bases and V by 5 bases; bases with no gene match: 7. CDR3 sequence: CASSPSGGAGETQYF. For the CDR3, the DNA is TGTGCCAGCAGCCCGAGCGGGGGGGCCGGAGAGACCCAGTACTTC.

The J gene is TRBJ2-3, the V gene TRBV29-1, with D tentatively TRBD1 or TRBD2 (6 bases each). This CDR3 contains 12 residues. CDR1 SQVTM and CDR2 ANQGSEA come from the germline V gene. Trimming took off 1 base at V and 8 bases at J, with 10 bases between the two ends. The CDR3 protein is CSVEGGAGTQYF. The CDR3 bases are TGCAGCGTTGAAGGGGGGGCGGGTACGCAGTATTTT.

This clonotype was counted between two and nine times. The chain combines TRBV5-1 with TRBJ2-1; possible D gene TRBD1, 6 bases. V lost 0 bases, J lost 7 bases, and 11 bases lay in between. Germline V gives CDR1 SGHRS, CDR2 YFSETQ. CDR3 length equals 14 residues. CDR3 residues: CASSLANRGNEQFF. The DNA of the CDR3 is TGCGCCAGCAGCTTGGCCAATAGGGGGAATGAGCAGTTCTTC. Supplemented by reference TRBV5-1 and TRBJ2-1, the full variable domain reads KAGVTQTPRYLIKTRGQQVTLSCSPISGHRSVSWYQQTPGQGLQFLFEYFSETQRNKGNFPGRFSGRQFSNSRSEMNVSTLELGDSALYLCASSLANRGNEQFFGPGTRLTVL.

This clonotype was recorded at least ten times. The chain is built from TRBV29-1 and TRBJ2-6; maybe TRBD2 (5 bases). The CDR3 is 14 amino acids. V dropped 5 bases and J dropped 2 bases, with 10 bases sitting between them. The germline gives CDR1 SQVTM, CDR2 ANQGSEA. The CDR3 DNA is TGCAGCGTTCGGCGGACTGCTGGGGCCAACGTCCTGACTTTC. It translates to CSVRRTAGANVLTF.

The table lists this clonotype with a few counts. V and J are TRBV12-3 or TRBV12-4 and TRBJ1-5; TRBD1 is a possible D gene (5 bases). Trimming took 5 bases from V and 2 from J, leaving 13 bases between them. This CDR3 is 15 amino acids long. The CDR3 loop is CASSIAGGGNQPQHF. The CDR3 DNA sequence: TGTGCCAGCAGTATTGCCGGGGGAGGCAATCAGCCCCAGCATTTT.

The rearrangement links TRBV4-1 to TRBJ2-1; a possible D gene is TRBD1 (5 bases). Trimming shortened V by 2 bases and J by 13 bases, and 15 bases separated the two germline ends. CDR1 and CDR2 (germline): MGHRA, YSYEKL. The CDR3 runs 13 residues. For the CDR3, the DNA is TGCGCCAGCAGCCAACACGACGACAGTCTCCAGTTCTTC. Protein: CASSQHDDSLQFF.

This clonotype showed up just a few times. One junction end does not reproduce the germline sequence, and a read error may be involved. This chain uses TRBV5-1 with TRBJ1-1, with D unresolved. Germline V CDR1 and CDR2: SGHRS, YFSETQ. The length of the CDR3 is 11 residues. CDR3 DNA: TGCGCCAGGAGCTTGGACACTGAAGCTTTCTTT. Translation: CARSLDTEAFF.

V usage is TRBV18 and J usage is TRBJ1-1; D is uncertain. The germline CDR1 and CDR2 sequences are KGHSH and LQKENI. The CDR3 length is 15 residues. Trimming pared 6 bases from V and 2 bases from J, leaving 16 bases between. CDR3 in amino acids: CASSPWVNLNTEAFF. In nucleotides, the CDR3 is TGTGCCAGCTCCCCCTGGGTAAATCTCAACACTGAAGCTTTCTTT.

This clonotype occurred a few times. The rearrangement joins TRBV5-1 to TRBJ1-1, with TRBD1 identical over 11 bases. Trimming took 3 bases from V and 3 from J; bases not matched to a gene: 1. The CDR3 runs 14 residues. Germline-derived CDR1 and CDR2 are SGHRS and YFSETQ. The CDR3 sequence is CASSWGQGDTEAFF. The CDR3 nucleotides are TGCGCCAGCAGCTGGGGACAGGGGGACACTGAAGCTTTCTTT.

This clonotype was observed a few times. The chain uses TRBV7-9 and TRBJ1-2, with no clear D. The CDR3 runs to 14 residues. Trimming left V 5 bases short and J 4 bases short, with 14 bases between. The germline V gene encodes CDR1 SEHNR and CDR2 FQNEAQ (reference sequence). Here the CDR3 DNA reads TGTGCCAGCAGCACCGACCCCAGGAGCTATGGCTACACCTTC. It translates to CASSTDPRSYGYTF.

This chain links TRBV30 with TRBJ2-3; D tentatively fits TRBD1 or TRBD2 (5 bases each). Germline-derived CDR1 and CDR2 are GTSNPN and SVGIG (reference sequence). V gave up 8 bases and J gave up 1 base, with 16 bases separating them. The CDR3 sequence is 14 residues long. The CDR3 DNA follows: TGTGCCGGATCAGAGCAGGGAGGCACAGATACGCAGTATTTT. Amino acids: CAGSEQGGTDTQYF.

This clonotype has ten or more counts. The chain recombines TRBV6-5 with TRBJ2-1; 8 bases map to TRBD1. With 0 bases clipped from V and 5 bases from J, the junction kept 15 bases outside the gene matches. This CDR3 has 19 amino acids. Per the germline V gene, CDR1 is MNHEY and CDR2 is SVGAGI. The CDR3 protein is CASSYSKGYLGTGNNEQFF. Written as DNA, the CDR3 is TGTGCCAGCAGTTACTCGAAGGGGTACTTGGGGACAGGTAACAATGAGCAGTTCTTC.

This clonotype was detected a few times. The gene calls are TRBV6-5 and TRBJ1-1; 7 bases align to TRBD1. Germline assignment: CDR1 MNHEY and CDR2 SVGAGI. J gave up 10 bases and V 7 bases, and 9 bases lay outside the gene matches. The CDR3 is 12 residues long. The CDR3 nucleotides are TGTGCCAGCACTACTCCAGGGGGAGGAGCTTTCTTT. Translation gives CASTTPGGGAFF.